This T cell receptor (beta chain) is from a study of blood T cells in healthy people across ages. Regarding the study as a whole: Older age went with lower TCR beta diversity per million T cells, in a roughly linear way.

V was trimmed by 5 bases and J by 7 bases, leaving 18 bases between them. Germline values: CDR1 SGHVS, CDR2 FQNEAQ. This CDR3 is 16 amino acids long. This clonotype was recorded a few times. What it binds is unknown. PCR was performed a second time for 7 to 11 cycles using a sample-barcoded 5' primer and a J-beta primer mix. A template-switch adaptor with 12 random nucleotides tagged each cDNA molecule. TCRdb independently ran MiXCR on the 5' RACE reads; one entry per CDR3 protein. The repertoire includes just under 750,000 distinct CDR3 sequences, 20% to 25% of them detected once, and approximately 20% sits in the top ten.

The sequencing sample was made of blood. This sequence was found in a man aged 65 to 79 in good health. V is TRBV7-8 and J is TRBJ1-6; D perhaps matches TRBD1 (6 bases). The CDR3 bases are TGTGCCAGCAGCCCCGCCCTGGGACATACCAATTCACCCCTCCACTTT. This encodes CASSPALGHTNSPLHF.